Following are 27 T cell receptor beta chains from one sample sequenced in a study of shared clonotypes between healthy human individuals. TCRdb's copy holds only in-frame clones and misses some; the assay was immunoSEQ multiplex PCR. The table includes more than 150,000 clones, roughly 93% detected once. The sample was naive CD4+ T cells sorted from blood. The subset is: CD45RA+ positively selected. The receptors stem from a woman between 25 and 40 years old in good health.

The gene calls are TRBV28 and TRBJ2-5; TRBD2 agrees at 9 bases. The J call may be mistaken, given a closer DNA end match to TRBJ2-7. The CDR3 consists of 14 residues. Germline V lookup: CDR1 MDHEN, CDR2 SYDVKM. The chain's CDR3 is CASVAGVPSYEQYF. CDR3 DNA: TGTGCCAGCGTAGCGGGAGTTCCCTCCTACGAGCAGTACTTC.

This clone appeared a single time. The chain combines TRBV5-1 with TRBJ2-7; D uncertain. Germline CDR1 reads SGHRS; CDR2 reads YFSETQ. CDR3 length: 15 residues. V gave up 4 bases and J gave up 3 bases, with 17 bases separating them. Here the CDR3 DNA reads TGCGCCAGCAGCATTGACCAACTTGGTGGCTACGAGCAGTACTTC. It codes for CASSIDQLGGYEQYF.

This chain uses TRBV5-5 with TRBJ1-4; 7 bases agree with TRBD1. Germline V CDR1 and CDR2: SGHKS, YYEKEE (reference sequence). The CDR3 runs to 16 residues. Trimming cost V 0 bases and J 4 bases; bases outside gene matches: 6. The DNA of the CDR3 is TGTGCCAGCAGCTTGGAGGGACAGACTTATAATGAAAAACTGTTTTTT. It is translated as CASSLEGQTYNEKLFF.

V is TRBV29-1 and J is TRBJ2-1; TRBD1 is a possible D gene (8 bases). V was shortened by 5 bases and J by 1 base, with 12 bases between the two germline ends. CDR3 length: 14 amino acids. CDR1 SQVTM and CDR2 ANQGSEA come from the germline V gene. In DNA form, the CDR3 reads TGCAGCGTTCACAGGGGGGGGTCCTACAATGAGCAGTTCTTC. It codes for CSVHRGGSYNEQFF.

CDR3 bases: TGTGCCAGCAGGGATAGGACAGGGCGGTACGAGCAGTACTTC. It codes for CASRDRTGRYEQYF. The genes are TRBV27 and TRBJ2-7; 8 bases map to TRBD1. The V segment lost 6 bases and the J segment 4 bases; nucleotides outside the gene matches: 8. Per germline, CDR1 MNHEY and CDR2 SMNVEV (reference sequence). The CDR3 is made up of 14 amino acids.

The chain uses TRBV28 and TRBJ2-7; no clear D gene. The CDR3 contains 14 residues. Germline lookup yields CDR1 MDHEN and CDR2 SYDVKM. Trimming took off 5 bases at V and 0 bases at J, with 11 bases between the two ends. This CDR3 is CASSQTRTSYEQYF. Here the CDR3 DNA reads TGTGCCAGCAGTCAGACCCGAACCTCCTACGAGCAGTACTTC.

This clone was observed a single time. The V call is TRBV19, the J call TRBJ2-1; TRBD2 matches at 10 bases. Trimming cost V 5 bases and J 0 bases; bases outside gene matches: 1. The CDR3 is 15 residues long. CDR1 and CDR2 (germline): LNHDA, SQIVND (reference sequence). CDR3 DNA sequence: TGTGCCAGTAGTGCTAGCGGGAGCTCCTACAATGAGCAGTTCTTC. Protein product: CASSASGSSYNEQFF.

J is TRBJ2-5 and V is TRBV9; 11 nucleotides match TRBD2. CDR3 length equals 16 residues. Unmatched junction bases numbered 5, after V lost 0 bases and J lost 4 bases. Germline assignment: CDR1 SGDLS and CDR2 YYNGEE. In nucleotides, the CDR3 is TGTGCCAGCAGCGTAGGTAGTAGCGGGAGGGTAGAGACCCAGTACTTC. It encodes CASSVGSSGRVETQYF.

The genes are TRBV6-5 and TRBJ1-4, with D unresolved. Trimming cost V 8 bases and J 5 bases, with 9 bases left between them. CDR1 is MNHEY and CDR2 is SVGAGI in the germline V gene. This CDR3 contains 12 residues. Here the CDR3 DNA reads TGTGCCAGCCGGACGGTAAATGAAAAACTGTTTTTT. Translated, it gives CASRTVNEKLFF.

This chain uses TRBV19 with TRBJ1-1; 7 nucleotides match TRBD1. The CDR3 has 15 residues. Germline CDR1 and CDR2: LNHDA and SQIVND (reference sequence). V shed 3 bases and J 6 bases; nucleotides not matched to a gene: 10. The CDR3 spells CASSMSRGRVPEAFF. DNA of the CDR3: TGTGCCAGTAGTATGTCAAGGGGGCGGGTGCCTGAAGCTTTCTTT. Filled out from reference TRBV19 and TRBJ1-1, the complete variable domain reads DGGITQSPKYLFRKEGQNVTLSCEQNLNHDAMYWYRQDPGQGLRLIYYSQIVNDFQKGDIAEGYSVSREKKESFPLTVTSAQKNPTAFYLCASSMSRGRVPEAFFGQGTRLTVV.

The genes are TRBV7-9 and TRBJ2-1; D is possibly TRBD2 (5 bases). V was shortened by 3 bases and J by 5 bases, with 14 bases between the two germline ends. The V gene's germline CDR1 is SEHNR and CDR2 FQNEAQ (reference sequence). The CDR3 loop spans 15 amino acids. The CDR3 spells CASSFRTSQHNEQFF. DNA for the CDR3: TGTGCCAGCAGCTTTAGGACTTCACAGCACAATGAGCAGTTCTTC.

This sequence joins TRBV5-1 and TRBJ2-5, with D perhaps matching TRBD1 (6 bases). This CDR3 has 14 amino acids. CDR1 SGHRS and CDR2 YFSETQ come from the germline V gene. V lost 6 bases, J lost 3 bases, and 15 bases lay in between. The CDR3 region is CASTRGQSEETQYF. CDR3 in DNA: TGCGCCAGCACCCGAGGACAGTCTGAAGAGACCCAGTACTTC. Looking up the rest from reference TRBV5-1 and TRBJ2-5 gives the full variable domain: KAGVTQTPRYLIKTRGQQVTLSCSPISGHRSVSWYQQTPGQGLQFLFEYFSETQRNKGNFPGRFSGRQFSNSRSEMNVSTLELGDSALYLCASTRGQSEETQYFGPGTRLLVL.

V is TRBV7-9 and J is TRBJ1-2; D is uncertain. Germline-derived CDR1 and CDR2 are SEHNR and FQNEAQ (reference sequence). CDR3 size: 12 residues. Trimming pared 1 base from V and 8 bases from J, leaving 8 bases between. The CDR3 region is CASSLEGWGYTF. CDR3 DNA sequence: TGTGCCAGCAGCTTAGAGGGTTGGGGCTACACCTTC.

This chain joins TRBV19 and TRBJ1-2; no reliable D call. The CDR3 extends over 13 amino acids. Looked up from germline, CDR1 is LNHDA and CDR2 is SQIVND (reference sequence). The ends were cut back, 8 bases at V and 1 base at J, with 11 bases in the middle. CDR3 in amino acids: CASGGILNYGYTF. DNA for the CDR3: TGTGCCAGTGGAGGGATTCTTAACTATGGCTACACCTTC. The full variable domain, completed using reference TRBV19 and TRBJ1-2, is DGGITQSPKYLFRKEGQNVTLSCEQNLNHDAMYWYRQDPGQGLRLIYYSQIVNDFQKGDIAEGYSVSREKKESFPLTVTSAQKNPTAFYLCASGGILNYGYTFGSGTRLTVV.

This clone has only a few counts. Here the CDR3 reads CASSRKQGSNQPQHF. CDR3 nucleotides: TGTGCCAGCTCGCGGAAACAGGGGAGCAATCAGCCCCAGCATTTT. The chain couples TRBV18 to TRBJ1-5; 7 bases are a match to TRBD1. CDR1 is KGHSH and CDR2 is LQKENI in the germline V gene. After removal of 6 bases from V and 1 base from J, the junction contained 6 bases not matched to a gene. The CDR3 spans 15 residues.

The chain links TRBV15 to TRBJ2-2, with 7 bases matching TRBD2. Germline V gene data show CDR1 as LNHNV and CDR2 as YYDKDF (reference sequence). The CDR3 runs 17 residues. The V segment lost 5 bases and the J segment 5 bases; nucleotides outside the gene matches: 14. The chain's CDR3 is CATSAGFSGPSTGELFF. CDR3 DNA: TGTGCCACCAGCGCAGGATTTAGCGGGCCCTCAACCGGGGAGCTGTTTTTT.

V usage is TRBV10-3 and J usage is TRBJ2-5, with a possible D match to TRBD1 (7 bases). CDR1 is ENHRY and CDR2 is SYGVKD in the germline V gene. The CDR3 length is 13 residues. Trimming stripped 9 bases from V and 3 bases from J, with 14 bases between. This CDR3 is CAMAGQPEETQYF. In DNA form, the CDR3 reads TGTGCCATGGCGGGACAGCCGGAAGAGACCCAGTACTTC.

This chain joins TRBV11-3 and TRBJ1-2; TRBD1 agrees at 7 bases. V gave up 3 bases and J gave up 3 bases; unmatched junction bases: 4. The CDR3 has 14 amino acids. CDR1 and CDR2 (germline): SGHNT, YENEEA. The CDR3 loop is CASSLTGLDYGYTF. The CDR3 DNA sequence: TGTGCCAGCAGCTTGACAGGGTTGGACTATGGCTACACCTTC.

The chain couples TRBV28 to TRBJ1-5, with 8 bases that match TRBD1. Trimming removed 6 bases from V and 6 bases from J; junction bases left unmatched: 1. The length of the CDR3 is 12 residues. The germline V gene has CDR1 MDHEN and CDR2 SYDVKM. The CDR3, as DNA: TGTGCCAGCAGGACAGGGGTTCAGCCCCAGCATTTT. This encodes CASRTGVQPQHF.

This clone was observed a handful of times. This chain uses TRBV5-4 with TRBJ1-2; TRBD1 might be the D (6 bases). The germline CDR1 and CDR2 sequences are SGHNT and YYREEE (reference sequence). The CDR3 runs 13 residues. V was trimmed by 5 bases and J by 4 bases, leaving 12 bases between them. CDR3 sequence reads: CASRTTGPYGYTF. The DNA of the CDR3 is TGTGCCAGCAGAACGACAGGTCCCTATGGCTACACCTTC.

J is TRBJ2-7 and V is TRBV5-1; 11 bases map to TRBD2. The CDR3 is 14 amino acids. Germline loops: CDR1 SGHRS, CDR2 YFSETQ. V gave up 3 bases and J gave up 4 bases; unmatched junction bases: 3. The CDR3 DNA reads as TGCGCCAGCAGCTCGGGACTAGCGGTGTACGAGCAGTACTTC. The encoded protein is CASSSGLAVYEQYF.

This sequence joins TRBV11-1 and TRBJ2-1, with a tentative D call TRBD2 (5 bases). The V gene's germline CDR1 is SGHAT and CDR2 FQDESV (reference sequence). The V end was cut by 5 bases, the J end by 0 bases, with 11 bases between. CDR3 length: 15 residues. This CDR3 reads CASSRGLISYNEQFF. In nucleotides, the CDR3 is TGTGCCAGCAGCCGTGGACTCATCTCCTACAATGAGCAGTTCTTC.

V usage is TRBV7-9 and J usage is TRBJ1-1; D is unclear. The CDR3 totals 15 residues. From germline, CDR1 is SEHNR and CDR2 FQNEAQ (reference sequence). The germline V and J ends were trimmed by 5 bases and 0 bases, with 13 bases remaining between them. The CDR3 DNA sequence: TGTGCCAGCAGCCCCTCAGGACTTTTGAACACTGAAGCTTTCTTT. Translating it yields CASSPSGLLNTEAFF.

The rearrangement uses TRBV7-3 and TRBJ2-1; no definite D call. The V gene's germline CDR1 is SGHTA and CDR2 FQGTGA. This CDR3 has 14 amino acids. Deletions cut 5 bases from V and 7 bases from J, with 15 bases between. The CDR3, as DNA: TGTGCCAGCAGCCCCGACGGCCTGAAGAATGAGCAGTTCTTC. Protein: CASSPDGLKNEQFF. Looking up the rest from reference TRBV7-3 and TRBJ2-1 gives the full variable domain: GAGVSQTPSNKVTEKGKYVELRCDPISGHTALYWYRQSLGQGPEFLIYFQGTGAADDSGLPNDRFFAVRPEGSVSTLKIQRTERGDSAVYLCASSPDGLKNEQFFGPGTRLTVL.

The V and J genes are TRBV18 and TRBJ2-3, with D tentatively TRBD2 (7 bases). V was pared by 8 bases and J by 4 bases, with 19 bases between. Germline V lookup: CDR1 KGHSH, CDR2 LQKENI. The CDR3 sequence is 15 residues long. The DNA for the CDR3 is TGTGCCAGCGACACCACGGCGGGGGCCGCAGATACGCAGTATTTT. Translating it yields CASDTTAGAADTQYF.

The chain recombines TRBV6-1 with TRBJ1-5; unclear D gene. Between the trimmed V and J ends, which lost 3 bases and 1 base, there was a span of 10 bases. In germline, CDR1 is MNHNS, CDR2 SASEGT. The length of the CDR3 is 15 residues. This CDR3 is CASSDEGLSNQPQHF. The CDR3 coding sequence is TGTGCCAGCAGTGATGAAGGCTTGAGCAATCAGCCCCAGCATTTT.

The CDR3 reads CASSPGLKPYEQYF. In DNA form, the CDR3 reads TGCGCCAGCAGCCCGGGACTAAAACCCTACGAGCAGTACTTC. The rearrangement links TRBV4-1 to TRBJ2-5; 7 nucleotides match TRBD2. The DNA end is more similar to TRBJ2-7, so the J call may be wrong. The CDR3 has 14 residues. Germline CDR1 MGHRA, CDR2 YSYEKL.